A single sample is the source of the 28 T cell receptor beta chains below, sequenced in a study of regulatory T cells in long-lasting Graves disease. Sample time point: newly diagnosed GD, antithyroid drugs for less than 3 months. After RNA was extracted from PBMCs, the TCR library was made from it. Construction of the TCR beta libraries employed iRepertoire HTBI primers in conjunction with Arm-PCR of CDR3 regions. TCRdb processed the multiplex PCR reads anew with MiXCR; each CDR3 protein has one entry. The repertoire has some 320,000 distinct CDR3 sequences, 15% to 20% of them found once; the top ten carry roughly 35%. The sequences come from peripheral blood mononuclear cells (PBMCs), collected at new diagnosis, from a patient treated with antithyroid drugs. The receptors derive from a female donor with Graves disease.

As to this clonotype: A far larger clone is just one base off, so this is likely a read error. CDR3 region: CASSYSRGPFSTDTQYF. CDR3 sequence (DNA): TGTGCCAGCAGTTACTCGAGGGGACCTTTTAGCACAGATACGCAGTATTTT. This chain joins TRBV6-2 or TRBV6-3 and TRBJ2-3; D might be TRBD1 or TRBD2, each matching 5 bases. CDR3 length: 17 amino acids. Between the trimmed V and J ends, which lost 0 bases and 0 bases, there was a span of 13 bases. Per the germline V gene, CDR1 is MNHEY and CDR2 is SVGEGT.

The chain recombines TRBV7-9 with TRBJ2-2; 7 nucleotides align to TRBD2. CDR3 length: 15 residues. Germline V gives CDR1 SEHNR, CDR2 FQNEAQ (reference sequence). V lost 2 bases and J lost 4; bases outside the gene matches: 4. CDR3 sequence reads: CASSLRTSITGELFF. The CDR3 DNA reads TGTGCCAGCAGCTTACGGACTAGTATCACCGGGGAGCTGTTTTTT.

This clonotype appeared many times. The gene calls are TRBV27 and TRBJ2-3; no clear D gene. Trimming left V 6 bases short and J 6 bases short, with 19 bases between. Germline CDR1 reads MNHEY; CDR2 reads SMNVEV (reference sequence). The CDR3 extends over 15 amino acids. CDR3 in DNA: TGTGCCAGCAGAATATCGCGCCCCGGTGGGGATACGCAGTATTTT. It codes for CASRISRPGGDTQYF.

The rearrangement uses TRBV7-9 and TRBJ2-1, with 7 nucleotides matching TRBD1. Per the germline V gene, CDR1 is SEHNR and CDR2 is FQNEAQ (reference sequence). J lost 2 bases, V lost 1 base, and 2 bases had no gene match. The CDR3 is 15 amino acids. The CDR3 DNA is TGTGCCAGCAGCTTAGTTGACAGGGCCTACAATGAGCAGTTCTTC. It yields the protein CASSLVDRAYNEQFF.

About this clonotype: Germline and junction disagree at one end, which may indicate a read error. J is TRBJ1-2 and V is TRBV27; D is uncertain. The germline CDR1 and CDR2 sequences are MNHEY and SMNVEV (reference sequence). This CDR3 has 13 amino acids. CDR3 DNA sequence: TGTGCCAGCAGTTTATCGATAAACTATGGCTGCACCTTC. The encoded protein is CASSLSINYGCTF.

In its sample, this clonotype was seen many times. The CDR3, as DNA: TGTGCCACCAGTGATTCATCTTATGGCTACACCTTC. Residues: CATSDSSYGYTF. The chain recombines TRBV24-1 with TRBJ1-2; D uncertain. The CDR3 has 12 amino acids. Per the germline V gene, CDR1 is KGHDR and CDR2 is SFDVKD. V was pared by 2 bases and J by 5 bases, with 5 bases between.

As to this clonotype: This may be a read error: a much more frequent sequence differs by one nucleotide. V is TRBV20-1 and J is TRBJ1-1; tentatively, D is TRBD1 (6 bases). Germline loops: CDR1 DFQATT, CDR2 SNEGSKA (reference sequence). CDR3 length: 14 amino acids. V was trimmed by 2 bases and J by 6 bases, leaving 16 bases between them. Here the CDR3 DNA reads TGCAGTGCTAGAAGATACAGGGCTGGCGCTGAAGCTTTCTTT. Protein: CSARRYRAGAEAFF.

This clonotype was observed a few times. The V gene is TRBV5-1, the J gene TRBJ1-2; no definite D call. Deletions cut 0 bases from V and 7 bases from J, with 10 bases between. There are 13 residues in the CDR3. The germline V gene has CDR1 SGHRS and CDR2 YFSETQ. The CDR3 sequence is CASSLEGAFGYTF. The CDR3 DNA follows: TGCGCCAGCAGCTTGGAGGGCGCCTTTGGCTACACCTTC.

This chain links TRBV9 with TRBJ2-1, with 7 bases matching TRBD2. V lost 0 bases, J lost 6 bases, and 6 bases stayed unmatched. This CDR3 contains 15 residues. Looked up from germline, CDR1 is SGDLS and CDR2 is YYNGEE. The CDR3 DNA sequence: TGTGCCAGCAGCGTAGGCGGGAGAAGGGTCAATGAGCAGTTCTTC. Protein sequence: CASSVGGRRVNEQFF.

The rearrangement joins TRBV6-1 to TRBJ2-5, with D uncertain. Germline V CDR1 and CDR2: MNHNS, SASEGT. Trimming removed 8 bases from V and 12 bases from J, with 10 bases in between. CDR3 length: 9 residues. The CDR3 nucleotides are TGTGCCAGCGACGGGCCCGAGTACTTC. As protein: CASDGPEYF.

In this sample, this clonotype turned up many times. The genes are TRBV30 and TRBJ1-4; a possible D gene is TRBD1 (6 bases). Trimming took off 2 bases at V and 6 bases at J, with 19 bases between the two ends. Germline lookup yields CDR1 GTSNPN and CDR2 SVGIG (reference sequence). The CDR3 length is 16 residues. The CDR3 region is CAWSNPKGVPDEKLFF. CDR3 coding DNA: TGTGCCTGGAGTAACCCAAAGGGGGTCCCGGATGAAAAACTGTTTTTT.

Concerning this clonotype itself: A much larger clone differs from this one at a single base, so this may be a read error. The chain combines TRBV9 with TRBJ2-1, with a tentative D call TRBD2 (6 bases). V was cut by 4 bases and J by 7 bases, with 12 bases left in between. The CDR3 has 13 residues. Germline-derived CDR1 and CDR2 are SGDLS and YYNGEE. Written as DNA, the CDR3 is TGTGCCAGCAGCCCCAAGGAGGGGAATGAGCAGTTCTTC. Translating it yields CASSPKEGNEQFF. The whole variable domain, filled in from reference TRBV9 and TRBJ2-1, reads DSGVTQTPKHLITATGQRVTLRCSPRSGDLSVYWYQQSLDQGLQFLIQYYNGEERAKGNILERFSAQQFPDLHSELNLSSLELGDSALYFCASSPKEGNEQFFGPGTRLTVL.

This clonotype was seen repeatedly, ten times or more. This chain links TRBV10-3 with TRBJ2-3; D call uncertain. CDR1 is ENHRY, CDR2 SYGVKD, per germline. Trimming stripped 2 bases from V and 4 bases from J, with 19 bases between. The CDR3 runs 17 residues. The CDR3 DNA reads TGTGCCATCAGTGAGATACCGGGTTCATTTCTTGCAGATACGCAGTATTTT. Its translation is CAISEIPGSFLADTQYF.

A note on this clonotype: A much larger clone sits a single nucleotide away, making a read error possible. The V and J genes are TRBV6-5 and TRBJ2-1, with 8 bases matching TRBD2. J was trimmed by 10 bases and V by 0 bases; bases with no gene match: 11. The germline V gene has CDR1 MNHEY and CDR2 SVGAGI. This CDR3 comprises 16 residues. For the CDR3, the DNA is TGTGCCAGCAGTTACTCGGCCGGACTAGCCGTCTACGAGCAGTTCTTC. This sequence encodes CASSYSAGLAVYEQFF.

This clonotype was recorded at least ten times. The rearrangement joins TRBV12-3 or TRBV12-4 to TRBJ1-5; no reliable D call. Trimming removed 5 bases from V and 9 bases from J, with 8 bases in between. This CDR3 is built from 11 residues. CDR3 sequence reads: CASSAMGPQHF. The DNA for the CDR3 is TGTGCCAGCAGTGCTATGGGGCCCCAGCATTTT.

This clonotype was observed at least ten times. The V and J genes are TRBV9 and TRBJ2-1; possibly TRBD2 for D (6 bases). The V end was cut by 3 bases, the J end by 4 bases, with 14 bases between. The CDR3 extends over 15 amino acids. CDR1 and CDR2 (germline): SGDLS, YYNGEE. The DNA of the CDR3 is TGTGCCAGCAGCGCCGGGTTAGCGGAGTACAATGAGCAGTTCTTC. Its protein product is CASSAGLAEYNEQFF. Looking up the rest from reference TRBV9 and TRBJ2-1 gives the full variable domain: DSGVTQTPKHLITATGQRVTLRCSPRSGDLSVYWYQQSLDQGLQFLIQYYNGEERAKGNILERFSAQQFPDLHSELNLSSLELGDSALYFCASSAGLAEYNEQFFGPGTRLTVL.

At least ten counts were recorded for this clonotype. No DNA is shown, since the ends of the CDR3 on it are uncertain; the CDR3 is the one TCRdb lists. This sequence joins TRBV6-2 or TRBV6-3 and TRBJ2-7. Germline values: CDR1 MNHEY, CDR2 SVGEGT. The length of the CDR3 is 11 amino acids, counting both ends. CDR3 sequence: CASSSSTEQYF.

The chain employs TRBV29-1 and TRBJ1-1, with a tentative D call TRBD1 (5 bases). V was cut by 6 bases and J by 6 bases, with 14 bases left in between. The CDR3 is made up of 12 amino acids. Germline CDR1 reads SQVTM; CDR2 reads ANQGSEA. CDR3 sequence (DNA): TGCAGCGTGCTAAGGGGATTGGCTGAAGCTTTCTTT. Translating gives CSVLRGLAEAFF.

This clonotype was seen repeatedly, ten times or more. This rearrangement joins TRBV11-2 to TRBJ2-5; D may be TRBD1 (5 bases). Trimming removed 5 bases at V and 0 bases at J, with 13 bases between. The CDR3 loop spans 15 amino acids. The V gene's germline CDR1 is SGHAT and CDR2 FQNNGV. Here the CDR3 reads CASSPPTVYQETQYF. DNA for the CDR3: TGTGCCAGCAGCCCCCCGACAGTGTACCAAGAGACCCAGTACTTC.

This clonotype was seen many times. This chain uses TRBV18 with TRBJ2-1, with D perhaps being TRBD1 or TRBD2 (5 bases each). The V end was cut by 2 bases, the J end by 7 bases, with 18 bases between. Germline CDR1 KGHSH, CDR2 LQKENI. This CDR3 has 16 residues. Here the CDR3 reads CASSPSRDPKGNEQFF. For the CDR3, the DNA is TGTGCCAGCTCACCATCCCGGGACCCAAAGGGTAATGAGCAGTTCTTC.

At least ten counts were recorded for this clonotype. This sequence joins TRBV15 and TRBJ2-7; 10 nucleotides agree with TRBD1. Germline lookup yields CDR1 LNHNV and CDR2 YYDKDF (reference sequence). This CDR3 is 16 amino acids long. The V gene end was trimmed by 3 bases and the J gene end by 3 bases; junction bases not matched to a gene: 8. CDR3 sequence (DNA): TGTGCCACCAGCAGGATAGGGGGGGACAGGGGCTACGAGCAGTACTTC. Translated: CATSRIGGDRGYEQYF.

This clonotype was recorded at least ten times. The chain employs TRBV24-1 and TRBJ1-1; 8 bases are a match to TRBD1. With V trimmed by 7 bases and J by 5 bases, 8 bases remained unmatched. CDR1 is KGHDR, CDR2 SFDVKD, per germline. The CDR3 sequence is 14 residues long. CDR3 nucleotides: TGTGCCACCAGGACAGGGGAGGGTAAGACTGAAGCTTTCTTT. This encodes CATRTGEGKTEAFF.

This clonotype was counted at least ten times. The chain has TRBV20-1 and TRBJ2-5, with 9 bases matching TRBD2. V shed 1 base and J 5 bases; nucleotides not matched to a gene: 8. In germline, CDR1 is DFQATT, CDR2 SNEGSKA (reference sequence). The CDR3 is 15 residues long. CDR3 region: CSARAGREGGETQYF. As DNA, the CDR3 is TGCAGTGCTAGAGCGGGGCGGGAGGGGGGTGAGACCCAGTACTTC.

This clonotype was picked up a small number of times. This chain connects TRBV5-1 to TRBJ2-1, with 8 bases that match TRBD1. The CDR3 contains 14 residues. Trimming cost V 1 base and J 12 bases; bases outside gene matches: 9. Germline values: CDR1 SGHRS, CDR2 YFSETQ. In DNA, the CDR3 is TGCGCCAGCAGCTTGAAAACAGGGGGGTTAGGGCAGTTCTTC. Its translation is CASSLKTGGLGQFF.

The chain is built from TRBV5-5 and TRBJ1-6, with a weak D call TRBD1 (6 bases). This CDR3 region has 15 residues. The V gene lost 4 bases and the J gene lost 4 bases, with 12 bases spanning the gap. CDR1 is SGHKS and CDR2 is YYEKEE in the germline V gene (reference sequence). CDR3 sequence reads: CASSTTTGYNSPLHF. The DNA of the CDR3 is TGTGCCAGCAGCACCACGACAGGTTATAATTCACCCCTCCACTTT.

This clonotype was seen just once. A junction end diverges from the germline sequence, so it may reflect a read error. The V and J genes are TRBV2 and TRBJ2-3; D may be TRBD2 (6 bases). The CDR3 runs to 14 residues. CDR1 is SNHLY and CDR2 is FYNNEI in the germline V gene. CDR3 protein: CASSYSAGPDTRYF. CDR3 bases: TGTGCCAGCAGTTACTCGGCGGGGCCAGATACGCGGTATTTT.

This clonotype was observed at least ten times. The chain joins TRBV28 to TRBJ1-2, with 8 positions matching TRBD1. The junction had 7 bases not matched to a gene; V was cut back by 6 bases and J by 4 bases. Germline V gene lookup returns CDR1 MDHEN and CDR2 SYDVKM. The CDR3 spans 14 residues. CDR3 loop: CASSPDREGYGYTF. The DNA for the CDR3 is TGTGCCAGCAGCCCGGACAGGGAAGGCTATGGCTACACCTTC.

This clonotype was recorded at least ten times. CDR3 sequence (DNA): TGTGCCAGCTCCTACTTGGGGCGGGAGAGGATTGGCTACACCTTC. Translating gives CASSYLGRERIGYTF. The chain couples TRBV7-2 to TRBJ1-2; TRBD1 is a possible D gene (5 bases). The length of the CDR3 is 15 residues. The V gene lost 8 bases and the J gene lost 7 bases, with 23 bases spanning the gap. From germline, CDR1 is SGHTA and CDR2 FQGNSA.